The table lists the clone carrying this T cell receptor (beta chain) with many counts. Its matching antigen is unknown. Synthesis of cDNA was accomplished via 5'RACE employing 10-nucleotide random UMIs. TCRdb processed the 5' RACE reads anew with MiXCR; each CDR3 protein has one entry. The sample lists about 120,000 distinct CDR3 sequences, more than 2.5% seen once, with 1% to 1.5% in the top ten. This record comes from a study of neurological immune-mediated disorders. Study background: Relapsing-remitting forms accounted for about 90% of the roughly 34 multiple sclerosis patients and secondary progressive forms for 3. Study outcomes and limitations: Across subjects, no CDR3 amino acid sequence appeared in expanded clones of more than one subject, a finding that suggested private repertoires in all groups.

CDR1 and CDR2 from the germline V gene are LGHNA and YSLEER. The CDR3 runs 15 residues. The V end was cut by 1 base, the J end by 5 bases, with 11 bases between. This chain connects TRBV4-3 to TRBJ2-2; perhaps D is TRBD1 or TRBD2 (6 bases each). The sample was PBMCs. The TCR sequence derives from a young woman with multiple sclerosis. The CDR3 DNA reads as TGCGCCAGCAGCCAAGGACAGGAGGGGACCGGGGAGCTGTTTTTT. Protein sequence: CASSQGQEGTGELFF.